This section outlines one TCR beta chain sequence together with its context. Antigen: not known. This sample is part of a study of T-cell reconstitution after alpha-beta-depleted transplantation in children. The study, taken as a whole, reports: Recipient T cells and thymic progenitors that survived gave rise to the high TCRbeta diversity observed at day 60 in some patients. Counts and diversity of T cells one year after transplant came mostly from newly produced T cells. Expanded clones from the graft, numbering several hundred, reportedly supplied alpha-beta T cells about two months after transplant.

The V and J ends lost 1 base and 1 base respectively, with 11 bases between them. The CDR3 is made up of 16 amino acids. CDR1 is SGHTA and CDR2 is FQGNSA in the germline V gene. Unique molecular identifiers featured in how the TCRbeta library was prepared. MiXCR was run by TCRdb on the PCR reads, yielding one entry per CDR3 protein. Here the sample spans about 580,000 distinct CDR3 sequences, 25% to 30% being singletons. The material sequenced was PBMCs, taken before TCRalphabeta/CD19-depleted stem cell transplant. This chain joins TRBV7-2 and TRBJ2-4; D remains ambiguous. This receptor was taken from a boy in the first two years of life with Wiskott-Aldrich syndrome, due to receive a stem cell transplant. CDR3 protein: CASSLVGAPAKNIQYF. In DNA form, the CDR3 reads TGTGCCAGCAGCTTAGTAGGTGCCCCCGCCAAAAACATTCAGTACTTC.